This T cell receptor beta chain was observed in a study of cytomegalovirus exposure and HLA in healthy donors. CDR1 SGHAT and CDR2 FQNNGV come from the germline V gene. This CDR3 spans 16 amino acids. The ends lost 2 bases at V and 2 bases at J; junction bases unmatched: 4. The primer mix had 60 Vbeta and 13 Jbeta primers. The table came from immunoSEQ multiplex PCR; TCRdb's copy has only in-frame clones and leaves some out. The table includes about 180,000 clones, 82% detected once. Sequenced sample: PBMCs. The chain combines TRBV11-2 with TRBJ2-2; 8 nucleotides align to TRBD2. The origin of this receptor is a man aged 35-49 years in good health and CMV-seronegative. This chain's CDR3 is CASSLSGSPNTGELFF. As DNA, the CDR3 is TGTGCCAGCAGCTTAAGCGGGAGCCCTAACACCGGGGAGCTGTTTTTT.